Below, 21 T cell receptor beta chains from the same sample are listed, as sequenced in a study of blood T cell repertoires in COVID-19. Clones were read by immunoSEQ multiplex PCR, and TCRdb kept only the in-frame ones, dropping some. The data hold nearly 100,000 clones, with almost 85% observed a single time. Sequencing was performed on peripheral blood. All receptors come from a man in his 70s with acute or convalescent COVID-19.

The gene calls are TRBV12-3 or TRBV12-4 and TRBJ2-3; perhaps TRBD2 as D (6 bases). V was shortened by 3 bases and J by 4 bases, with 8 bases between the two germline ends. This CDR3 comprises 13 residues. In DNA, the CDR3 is TGTGCCAGCAGTTTGGCGGGACCAGATACGCAGTATTTT. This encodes CASSLAGPDTQYF.

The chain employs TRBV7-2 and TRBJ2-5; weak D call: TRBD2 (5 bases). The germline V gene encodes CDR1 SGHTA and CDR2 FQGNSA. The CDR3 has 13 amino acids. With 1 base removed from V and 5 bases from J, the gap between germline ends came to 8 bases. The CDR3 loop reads CASSLGWRETQYF. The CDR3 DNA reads TGTGCCAGCAGCTTAGGGTGGAGGGAGACCCAGTACTTC.

CDR3 sequence: CASSLGAQGAGEQFF. The CDR3 nucleotides read TGTGCCAGCAGCTTAGGTGCACAGGGGGCAGGGGAGCAGTTCTTC. The chain recombines TRBV7-6 with TRBJ2-1, with 9 bases matching TRBD1. V was clipped by 1 base and J by 10 bases; unmatched bases: 8. The CDR3 totals 15 residues. CDR1 is SGHVS, CDR2 FNYEAQ, per germline.

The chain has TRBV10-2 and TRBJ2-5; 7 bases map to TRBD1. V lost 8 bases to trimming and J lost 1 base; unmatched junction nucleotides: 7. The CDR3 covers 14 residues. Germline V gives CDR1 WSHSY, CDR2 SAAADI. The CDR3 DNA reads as TGCGCCAGCGGGGGAGACAGGGTCCAAGAGACCCAGTACTTC. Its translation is CASGGDRVQETQYF.

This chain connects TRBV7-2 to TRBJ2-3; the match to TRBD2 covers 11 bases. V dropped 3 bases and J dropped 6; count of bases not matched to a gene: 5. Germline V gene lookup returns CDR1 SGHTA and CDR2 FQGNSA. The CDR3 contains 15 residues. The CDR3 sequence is CASSFLSGGADTQYF. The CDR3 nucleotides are TGTGCCAGCAGCTTCCTTAGCGGGGGGGCCGATACGCAGTATTTT.

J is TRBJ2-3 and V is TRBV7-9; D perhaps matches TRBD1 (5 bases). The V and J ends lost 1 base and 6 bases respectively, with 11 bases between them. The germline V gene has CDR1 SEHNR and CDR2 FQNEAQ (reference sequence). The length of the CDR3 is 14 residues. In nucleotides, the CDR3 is TGTGCCAGCAGCTTAGAAGGCAGGGCGGATACGCAGTATTTT. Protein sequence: CASSLEGRADTQYF.

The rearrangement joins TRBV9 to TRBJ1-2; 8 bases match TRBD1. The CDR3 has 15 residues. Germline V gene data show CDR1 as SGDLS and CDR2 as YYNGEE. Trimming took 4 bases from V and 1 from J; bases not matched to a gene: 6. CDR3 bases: TGTGCCAGCAGCACCAGACAGGGGTTTAACTATGGCTACACCTTC. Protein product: CASSTRQGFNYGYTF.

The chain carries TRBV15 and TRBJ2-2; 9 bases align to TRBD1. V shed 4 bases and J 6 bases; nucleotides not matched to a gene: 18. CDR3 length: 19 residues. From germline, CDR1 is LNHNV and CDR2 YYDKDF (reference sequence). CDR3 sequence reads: CATSTLTGLTGQGSGELFF. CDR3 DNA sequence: TGTGCCACCAGCACGCTCACGGGTCTAACAGGACAGGGGTCCGGGGAGCTGTTTTTT.

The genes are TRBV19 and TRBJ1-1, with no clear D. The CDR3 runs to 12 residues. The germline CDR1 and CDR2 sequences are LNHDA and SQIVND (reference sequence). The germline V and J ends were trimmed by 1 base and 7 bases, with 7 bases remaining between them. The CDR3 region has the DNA TGTGCCAGTAGTATAGCGGGGATTGAAGCTTTCTTT. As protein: CASSIAGIEAFF.

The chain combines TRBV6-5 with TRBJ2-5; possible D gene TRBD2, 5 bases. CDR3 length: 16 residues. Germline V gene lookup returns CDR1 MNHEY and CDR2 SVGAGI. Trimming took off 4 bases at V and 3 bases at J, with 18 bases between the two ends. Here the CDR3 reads CASSSILREREETQYF. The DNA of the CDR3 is TGTGCCAGCAGTTCTATCCTCCGGGAACGTGAAGAGACCCAGTACTTC.

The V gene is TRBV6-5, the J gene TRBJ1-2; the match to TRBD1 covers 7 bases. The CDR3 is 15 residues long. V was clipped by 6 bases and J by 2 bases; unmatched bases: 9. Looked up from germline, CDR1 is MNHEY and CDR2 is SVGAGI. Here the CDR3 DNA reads TGTGCCAGCAGCAAGCCGGGACAGAGAAACTATGGCTACACCTTC. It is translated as CASSKPGQRNYGYTF.

Here the CDR3 reads CASSSLAGGPSGANVLTF. The CDR3 DNA reads TGTGCCAGCAGCTCCCTAGCGGGGGGGCCTTCTGGGGCCAACGTCCTGACTTTC. The V and J genes are TRBV7-3 and TRBJ2-6; TRBD2 matches at 12 bases. This CDR3 comprises 18 residues. Per germline, CDR1 SGHTA and CDR2 FQGTGA. V was pared by 4 bases and J by 1 base, with 5 bases of the junction left unmatched.

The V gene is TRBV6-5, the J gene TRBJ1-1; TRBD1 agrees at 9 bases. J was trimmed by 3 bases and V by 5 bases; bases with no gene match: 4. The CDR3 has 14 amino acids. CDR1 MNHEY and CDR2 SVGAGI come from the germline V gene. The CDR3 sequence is CASSPGQGYTEAFF. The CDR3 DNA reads TGTGCCAGCAGTCCTGGACAGGGGTACACTGAAGCTTTCTTT.

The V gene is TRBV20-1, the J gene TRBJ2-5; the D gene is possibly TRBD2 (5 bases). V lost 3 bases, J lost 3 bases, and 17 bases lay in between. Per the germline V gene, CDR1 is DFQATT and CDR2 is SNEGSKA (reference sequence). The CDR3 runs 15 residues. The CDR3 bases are TGCAGTGCTAGTTCTAAGGCGGCGGGCAAAGAGACCCAGTACTTC. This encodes CSASSKAAGKETQYF.

This CDR3 is CASSTGLGEQYF. The CDR3 DNA reads TGTGCCAGCAGTACAGGGTTGGGCGAGCAGTACTTC. The chain recombines TRBV28 with TRBJ2-7; TRBD1 might be the D (6 bases). Between the trimmed V and J ends, which lost 5 bases and 6 bases, there was a span of 11 bases. Germline V gene lookup returns CDR1 MDHEN and CDR2 SYDVKM. CDR3 length: 12 amino acids.

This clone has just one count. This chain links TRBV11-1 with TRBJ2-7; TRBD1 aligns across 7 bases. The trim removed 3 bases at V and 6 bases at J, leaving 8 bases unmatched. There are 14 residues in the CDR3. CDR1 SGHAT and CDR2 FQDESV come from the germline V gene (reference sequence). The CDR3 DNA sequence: TGTGCCAGCAGCTTTGACAGGGCCTCGAGCGAGCAGTACTTC. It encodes CASSFDRASSEQYF.

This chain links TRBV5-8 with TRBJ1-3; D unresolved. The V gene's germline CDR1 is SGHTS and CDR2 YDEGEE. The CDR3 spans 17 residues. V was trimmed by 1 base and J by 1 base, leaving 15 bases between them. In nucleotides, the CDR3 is TGTGCCAGCAGCTTGTTTGTGGCAGGCTATTCTGGAAACACCATATATTTT. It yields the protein CASSLFVAGYSGNTIYF.

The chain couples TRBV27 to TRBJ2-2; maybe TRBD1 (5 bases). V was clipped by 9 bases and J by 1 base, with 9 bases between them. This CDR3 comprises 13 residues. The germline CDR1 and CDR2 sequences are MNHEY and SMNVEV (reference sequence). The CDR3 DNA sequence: TGTGCCAGTGCAGGGTTGAACACCGGGGAGCTGTTTTTT. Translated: CASAGLNTGELFF.

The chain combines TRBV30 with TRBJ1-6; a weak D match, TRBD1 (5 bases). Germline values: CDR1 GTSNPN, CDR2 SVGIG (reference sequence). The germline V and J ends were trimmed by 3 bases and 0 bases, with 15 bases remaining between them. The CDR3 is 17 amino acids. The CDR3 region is CAWRGGMDSSYNSPLHF. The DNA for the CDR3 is TGTGCCTGGAGGGGGGGGATGGATAGCTCCTATAATTCACCCCTCCACTTT.

The CDR3 protein is CASSPRDYTEAFF. In DNA form, the CDR3 reads TGTGCCAGCAGCCCCAGGGATTACACTGAAGCTTTCTTT. V is TRBV12-3 or TRBV12-4 and J is TRBJ1-1; perhaps TRBD1 as D (5 bases). The CDR3 contains 13 residues. Deletions cut 6 bases from V and 3 bases from J, with 11 bases between.

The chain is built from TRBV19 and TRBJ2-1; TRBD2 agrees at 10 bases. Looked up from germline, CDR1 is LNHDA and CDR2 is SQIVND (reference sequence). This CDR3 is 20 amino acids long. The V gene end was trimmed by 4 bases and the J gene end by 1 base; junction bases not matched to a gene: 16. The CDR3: CASSTPGLASRIYSYNEQFF. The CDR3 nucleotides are TGTGCCAGTAGTACCCCGGGACTAGCGAGTCGGATATATTCCTACAATGAGCAGTTCTTC.